The TCR beta chain under discussion was sequenced for a study of blood T cell repertoires in COVID-19. Study details: Researchers got acute and convalescent COVID-19 samples from the United States, Italy and Spain. Sample material is recorded as cDNA or gDNA derived from T cells, B-cell-depleted T cells, or PBMCs.

In the original workflow: Reference gene primer amplification yielded estimated nucleated cell counts. Using immunoSEQ multiplex PCR, the repertoire was profiled, and TCRdb retains in-frame clones only, with some absent. V, J and clone size are those of that table, while D and trimming were read from the DNA. Of hundreds of thousands of clones in the sample, around 91% were seen once. The CDR3 length is 16 residues. Trimming took 3 bases from V and 5 from J; bases not matched to a gene: 11. Germline assignment: CDR1 SGHRS and CDR2 YFSETQ. This chain connects TRBV5-1 to TRBJ2-5, with TRBD1 matching over 9 bases. Sequencing used peripheral blood. This TCR was recovered from a woman between 18 and 29 years old who had recovered from COVID-19. The CDR3 loop is CASSSLTGGAGETQYF. The DNA for the CDR3 is TGCGCCAGCAGCTCATTAACAGGGGGCGCGGGGGAGACCCAGTACTTC. Full variable domain (missing parts from reference TRBV5-1 and TRBJ2-5): KAGVTQTPRYLIKTRGQQVTLSCSPISGHRSVSWYQQTPGQGLQFLFEYFSETQRNKGNFPGRFSGRQFSNSRSEMNVSTLELGDSALYLCASSSLTGGAGETQYFGPGTRLLVL.